The 25 T cell receptor beta chains listed next were all sequenced from one sample in a study of CD8+ T cells in alopecia areata (dated by TCRdb to the late 2010s). This sample's time point label indicates: 20 to 30 weeks on oral tofacitinib. The treatment or condition label of this sample denotes: oral pan-JAK inhibitor, 5-10 mg twice daily. Libraries were prepared through the immunoSEQ multiplex PCR assay. For TCR sequencing, RNA was extracted from every sample and reverse transcribed into cDNA to serve as template. The clones in this table, taken by TCRdb from immuneACCESS, are in-frame only. Not every clone is retained; where verified, under half of the shortfall comes from an unresolved V gene, and the cause of the rest is unknown. This sample lists around 110,000 clones; 84% were detected once. The ten largest make up over 20% of the sample. This material consisted of CD8+ T cells sorted from blood, taken at week 24, from a patient treated with tofacitinib. These receptor sequences come from a human donor with alopecia areata.

V is TRBV30 and J is TRBJ2-1; tentative D call: TRBD1 (6 bases). Per the germline V gene, CDR1 is GTSNPN and CDR2 is SVGIG (reference sequence). The CDR3 sequence is 14 residues long. Trimming took 0 bases from V and 6 from J, leaving 12 bases between them. The CDR3: CAWSVGQGINEQFF. The CDR3 region has the DNA TGTGCCTGGAGTGTAGGGCAGGGGATCAATGAGCAGTTCTTC.

The chain combines TRBV4-2 with TRBJ2-7, with D tentatively TRBD1 (6 bases). Germline values: CDR1 LGHNA, CDR2 YNFKEQ. Trimming took off 0 bases at V and 4 bases at J, with 13 bases between the two ends. The CDR3 totals 15 residues. The CDR3 sequence: CASSQEEATGYEQYF. DNA of the CDR3: TGTGCCAGCAGCCAAGAGGAGGCCACAGGGTACGAGCAGTACTTC.

This clone was found once. The chain has TRBV13 and TRBJ2-1; D call uncertain. This CDR3 spans 13 amino acids. Germline V gives CDR1 PRHDT, CDR2 FYEKMQ (reference sequence). V gave up 2 bases and J gave up 2 bases, with 4 bases separating them. CDR3: CASSLRAYNEQFF. CDR3 nucleotide sequence: TGTGCCAGCAGCTTAAGAGCCTACAATGAGCAGTTCTTC.

The chain recombines TRBV27 with TRBJ1-1; weak D call: TRBD1 (5 bases). With 3 bases removed from V and 1 base from J, the gap between germline ends came to 9 bases. This CDR3 has 14 residues. CDR1 is MNHEY and CDR2 is SMNVEV in the germline V gene (reference sequence). CDR3 sequence: CASSLWQGNTEAFF. As DNA, the CDR3 is TGTGCCAGCAGTTTGTGGCAGGGGAACACTGAAGCTTTCTTT.

This rearrangement joins TRBV6-1 to TRBJ2-5, with 7 nucleotides matching TRBD1. The junction had 1 base not matched to a gene; V was cut back by 4 bases and J by 2 bases. CDR1 and CDR2 from the germline V gene are MNHNS and SASEGT. The CDR3 runs 13 residues. The CDR3 nucleotides are TGTGCCAGCAGTGGGGACAGTCAAGAGACCCAGTACTTC. Translation gives CASSGDSQETQYF.

The rearrangement joins TRBV2 to TRBJ2-3; D unclear. V was pared by 8 bases and J by 4 bases, with 10 bases between. CDR3 length: 12 amino acids. CDR1 and CDR2 from the germline V gene are SNHLY and FYNNEI. The CDR3 sequence: CASGTRADTQYF. DNA of the CDR3: TGTGCCAGCGGCACTCGTGCAGATACGCAGTATTTT.

The chain couples TRBV2 to TRBJ2-1, with D uncertain. Germline V lookup: CDR1 SNHLY, CDR2 FYNNEI. The CDR3 is made up of 15 amino acids. Trimming removed 2 bases at V and 0 bases at J, with 8 bases between. The CDR3 nucleotides read TGTGCCAGCAGTGAAAACCCGAGCTCCTACAATGAGCAGTTCTTC. Amino acid sequence: CASSENPSSYNEQFF.

This chain's CDR3 is CASSPQGQGSYEQYF. The CDR3 DNA is TGTGCCAGCAGCCCCCAGGGACAGGGTTCCTACGAGCAGTACTTC. The chain joins TRBV5-4 to TRBJ2-7; TRBD1 matches at 9 bases. Trimming cost V 4 bases and J 1 base; bases outside gene matches: 6. This CDR3 contains 15 residues. The V gene's germline CDR1 is SGHNT and CDR2 YYREEE (reference sequence).

The chain uses TRBV2 and TRBJ2-5; D is possibly TRBD1 (5 bases). The germline gives CDR1 SNHLY, CDR2 FYNNEI. CDR3 length equals 15 residues. V was trimmed by 5 bases and J by 5 bases, leaving 18 bases between them. CDR3 sequence reads: CASSNEESPGETQYF. In DNA form, the CDR3 reads TGTGCCAGCAGTAACGAGGAGTCCCCAGGGGAGACCCAGTACTTC.

The chain uses TRBV5-6 and TRBJ2-5; weak D call: TRBD1 (5 bases). Trimming took off 2 bases at V and 4 bases at J, with 12 bases between the two ends. The CDR3 has 14 residues. The germline V gene encodes CDR1 SGHDT and CDR2 YYEEEE. This CDR3 reads CASSFTTAPETQYF. CDR3 DNA sequence: TGTGCCAGCAGCTTTACGACAGCCCCAGAGACCCAGTACTTC.

Only one count was recorded for this clone. Written as DNA, the CDR3 is TGTGCCAGCAGTCCCCACCCGAACACTGAAGCTTTCTTT. Its translation is CASSPHPNTEAFF. V usage is TRBV27 and J usage is TRBJ1-1; D is ambiguous. The CDR3 runs to 13 residues. Germline CDR1 and CDR2: MNHEY and SMNVEV (reference sequence). Trimming stripped 5 bases from V and 1 base from J, with 8 bases between.

The CDR3 sequence: CAVGPQEEAFF. Written as DNA, the CDR3 is TGCGCCGTAGGCCCGCAAGAGGAAGCTTTCTTT. This chain uses TRBV4-1 with TRBJ1-1; D unclear. The length of the CDR3 is 11 residues. In germline, CDR1 is MGHRA, CDR2 YSYEKL. The ends were cut back, 11 bases at V and 8 bases at J, with 15 bases in the middle.

The V gene is TRBV10-3, the J gene TRBJ2-7; D is possibly TRBD1 (5 bases). Germline loops: CDR1 ENHRY, CDR2 SYGVKD. The CDR3 runs to 15 residues. The germline V and J ends were trimmed by 4 bases and 0 bases, with 13 bases remaining between them. CDR3 loop: CAISAETAASYEQYF. Written as DNA, the CDR3 is TGTGCCATCAGTGCTGAGACAGCAGCCTCCTACGAGCAGTACTTC.

Worth noting for this clone: Compared with germline, one end of the junction differs, possibly owing to a read error. The rearrangement uses TRBV7-7 and TRBJ2-2, with D perhaps matching TRBD2 (6 bases). Looked up from germline, CDR1 is SSHAT and CDR2 is FNYEAQ (reference sequence). The CDR3 has 18 amino acids. CDR3 in amino acids: CASSPGGRVSPNTGELFF. The CDR3 DNA reads as TGTGCTAGCAGCCCCGGGGGACGCGTAAGCCCGAACACCGGGGAGCTGTTTTTT.

This chain uses TRBV4-2 with TRBJ2-7; D not resolved. Germline V CDR1 and CDR2: LGHNA, YNFKEQ. Deletions cut 0 bases from V and 3 bases from J, with 15 bases between. CDR3 length: 16 amino acids. In DNA form, the CDR3 reads TGTGCCAGCAGCCAAGAGGAGAGAGATTCAAACTACGAGCAGTACTTC. It encodes CASSQEERDSNYEQYF.

This clone came up a few times. The rearrangement links TRBV4-1 to TRBJ2-5; 12 bases line up with TRBD2. After removal of 0 bases from V and 5 bases from J, the junction contained 4 bases not matched to a gene. The length of the CDR3 is 16 residues. CDR1 MGHRA and CDR2 YSYEKL come from the germline V gene. The CDR3 DNA reads as TGCGCCAGCAGCCAAGATCTAGCGGGGGGGAGTGAGACCCAGTACTTC. It encodes CASSQDLAGGSETQYF.

V is TRBV4-1 and J is TRBJ2-7, with D maybe TRBD2 (6 bases). V was clipped by 0 bases and J by 7 bases, with 10 bases between them. The CDR3 covers 13 residues. Germline CDR1 and CDR2: MGHRA and YSYEKL. Here the CDR3 reads CASSQELGREQYF. The CDR3 DNA is TGCGCCAGCAGCCAAGAACTGGGGAGGGAGCAGTACTTC.

This clone has only a few counts. The J gene is TRBJ1-2, the V gene TRBV4-2, with D uncertain. The V gene lost 0 bases and the J gene lost 5 bases, with 19 bases spanning the gap. The CDR3 is made up of 17 amino acids. Per germline, CDR1 LGHNA and CDR2 YNFKEQ. The CDR3 DNA follows: TGTGCCAGCAGCCAAGAGGCATCAGGTGCAGGCCATTATGGCTACACCTTC. Its protein product is CASSQEASGAGHYGYTF.

The chain joins TRBV13 to TRBJ2-3, with D maybe TRBD1 (6 bases). Germline CDR1 reads PRHDT; CDR2 reads FYEKMQ (reference sequence). V lost 5 bases and J 9 bases, leaving 15 bases between the germline ends. The CDR3 has 13 residues. In DNA form, the CDR3 reads TGTGCCAGCAGCCCCGGACTTGGGACAACGCAGTATTTT. Its protein product is CASSPGLGTTQYF.

CDR3 DNA sequence: TGTGCCAGCAGTACCAACACCGGGGAGCTGTTTTTT. The encoded protein is CASSTNTGELFF. V usage is TRBV7-6 and J usage is TRBJ2-2; D gene ambiguous. From germline, CDR1 is SGHVS and CDR2 FNYEAQ. CDR3 length equals 12 residues. V lost 6 bases, J lost 2 bases, and 4 bases lay in between.

V gene TRBV7-2 combines with J gene TRBJ2-7, with a tentative D call TRBD1 (6 bases). The germline V gene has CDR1 SGHTA and CDR2 FQGNSA. The CDR3 spans 13 residues. V was clipped by 4 bases and J by 3 bases, with 10 bases between them. The CDR3 nucleotides are TGTGCCAGCAGCTCCGGGACAATCTACGAGCAGTACTTC. Amino acid sequence: CASSSGTIYEQYF.

The chain uses TRBV4-1 and TRBJ2-1, with D maybe TRBD1 (5 bases). Trimming took off 1 base at V and 3 bases at J, with 7 bases between the two ends. The CDR3 runs 14 residues. The germline V gene encodes CDR1 MGHRA and CDR2 YSYEKL. The DNA for the CDR3 is TGCGCCAGCAGCCAAGGGACAATCTACAATGAGCAGTTCTTC. This translates into CASSQGTIYNEQFF.

V usage is TRBV6-5 and J usage is TRBJ2-2; D gene ambiguous. Germline CDR1 and CDR2: MNHEY and SVGAGI. V shed 2 bases and J shed 5 bases, with 9 bases lying between them. The CDR3 extends over 14 amino acids. The DNA of the CDR3 is TGTGCCAGCAGTTACGCCCCGGAGACCGGGGAGCTGTTTTTT. As protein: CASSYAPETGELFF.

The chain uses TRBV6-1 and TRBJ2-7; no definite D call. This CDR3 spans 11 amino acids. V lost 4 bases to trimming and J lost 11 bases, with 12 bases between them. Germline V gene sequence: CDR1 MNHNS, CDR2 SASEGT. Here the CDR3 DNA reads TGTGCCAGCAGTGGATACACCCAGGAGTACTTC. This encodes CASSGYTQEYF.

V and J are TRBV6-9 and TRBJ1-2; no clear D. Trimming pared 4 bases from V and 5 bases from J, leaving 23 bases between. CDR3 length: 17 residues. CDR1 and CDR2 (germline): MNHGY, SVAAGI. This CDR3 reads CASSSDRSSQKRYGYTF. The CDR3 DNA is TGTGCCAGCAGTTCCGATCGTAGCTCCCAGAAGCGGTATGGCTACACCTTC.